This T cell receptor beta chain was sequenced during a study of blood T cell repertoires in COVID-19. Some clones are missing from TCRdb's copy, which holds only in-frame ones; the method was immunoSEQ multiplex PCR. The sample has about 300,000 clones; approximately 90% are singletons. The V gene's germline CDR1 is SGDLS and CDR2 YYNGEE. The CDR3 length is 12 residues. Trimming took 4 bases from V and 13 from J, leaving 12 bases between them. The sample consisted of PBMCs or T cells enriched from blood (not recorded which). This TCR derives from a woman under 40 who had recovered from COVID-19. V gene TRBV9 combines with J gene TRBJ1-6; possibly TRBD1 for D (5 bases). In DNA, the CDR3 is TGTGCCAGCAGCCCGCATGGGGGGCCCCTCCACTTT. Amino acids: CASSPHGGPLHF. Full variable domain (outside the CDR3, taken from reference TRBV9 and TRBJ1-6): DSGVTQTPKHLITATGQRVTLRCSPRSGDLSVYWYQQSLDQGLQFLIQYYNGEERAKGNILERFSAQQFPDLHSELNLSSLELGDSALYFCASSPHGGPLHFGNGTRLTVT.